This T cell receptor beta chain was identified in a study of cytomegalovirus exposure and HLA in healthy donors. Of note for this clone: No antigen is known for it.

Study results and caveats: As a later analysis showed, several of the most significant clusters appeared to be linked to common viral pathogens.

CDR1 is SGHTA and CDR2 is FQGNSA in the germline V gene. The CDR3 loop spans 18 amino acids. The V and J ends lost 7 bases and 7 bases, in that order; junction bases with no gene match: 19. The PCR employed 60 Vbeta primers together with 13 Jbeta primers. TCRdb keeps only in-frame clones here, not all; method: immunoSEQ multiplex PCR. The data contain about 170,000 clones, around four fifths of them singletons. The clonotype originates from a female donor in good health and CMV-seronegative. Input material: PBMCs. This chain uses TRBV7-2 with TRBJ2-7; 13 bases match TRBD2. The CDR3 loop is CASTAPLGTSGVKREQYF. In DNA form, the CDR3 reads TGTGCCAGCACCGCCCCCCTCGGGACTAGCGGGGTCAAAAGGGAGCAGTACTTC.